Here is one T cell receptor (beta chain) with its context. What it binds is not known. The data derive from a study of T cell responses to AZD1222 COVID-19 vaccine. General study findings and limits: After the peak T cell response, and only then, were repertoires sampled.

Assay used: immunoSEQ multiplex PCR; TCRdb lists only in-frame clones, some missing. The sample contains approximately 140,000 clones, around 88% of which appear only once. Germline V gene data show CDR1 as MNHNS and CDR2 as SASEGT. The CDR3 totals 14 residues. V lost 7 bases and J 3 bases, leaving 16 bases between the germline ends. The sequences come from peripheral blood, collected on day 0 of AZD1222 vaccination. The V gene is TRBV6-1, the J gene TRBJ2-7; D may be TRBD2 (5 bases). This clonotype was sampled from an adult in good health. The CDR3 sequence: CASMASGSNYEQYF. The CDR3 region has the DNA TGTGCCAGCATGGCTTCGGGATCCAACTACGAGCAGTACTTC.